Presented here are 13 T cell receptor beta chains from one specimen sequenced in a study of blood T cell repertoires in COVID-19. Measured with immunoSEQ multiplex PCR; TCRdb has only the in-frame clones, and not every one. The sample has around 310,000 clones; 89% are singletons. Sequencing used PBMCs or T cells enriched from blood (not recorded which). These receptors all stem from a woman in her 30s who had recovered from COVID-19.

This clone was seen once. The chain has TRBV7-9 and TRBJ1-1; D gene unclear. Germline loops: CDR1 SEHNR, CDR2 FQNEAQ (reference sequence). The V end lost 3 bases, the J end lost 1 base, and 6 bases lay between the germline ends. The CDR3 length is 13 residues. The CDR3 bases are TGTGCCAGCAGCTTGAGGCCGAACACTGAAGCTTTCTTT. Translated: CASSLRPNTEAFF.

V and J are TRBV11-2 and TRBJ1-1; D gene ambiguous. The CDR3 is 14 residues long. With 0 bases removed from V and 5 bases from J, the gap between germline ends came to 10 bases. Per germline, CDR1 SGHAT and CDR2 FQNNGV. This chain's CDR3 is CASSLEGRRTEAFF. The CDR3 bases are TGTGCCAGCAGCTTAGAAGGGAGGAGAACTGAAGCTTTCTTT.

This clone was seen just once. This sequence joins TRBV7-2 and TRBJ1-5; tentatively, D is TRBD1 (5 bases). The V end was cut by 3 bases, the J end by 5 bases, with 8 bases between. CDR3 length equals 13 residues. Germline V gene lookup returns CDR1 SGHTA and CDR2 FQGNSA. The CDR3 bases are TGTGCCAGCAGCTTGACGGGGGATCAGCCCCAGCATTTT. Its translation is CASSLTGDQPQHF.

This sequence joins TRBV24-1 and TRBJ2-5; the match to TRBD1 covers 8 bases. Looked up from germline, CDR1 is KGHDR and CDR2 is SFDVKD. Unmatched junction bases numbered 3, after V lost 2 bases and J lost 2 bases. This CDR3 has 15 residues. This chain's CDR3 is CATSDYRGLQETQYF. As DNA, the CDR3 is TGTGCCACCAGTGATTACAGGGGGTTACAAGAGACCCAGTACTTC.

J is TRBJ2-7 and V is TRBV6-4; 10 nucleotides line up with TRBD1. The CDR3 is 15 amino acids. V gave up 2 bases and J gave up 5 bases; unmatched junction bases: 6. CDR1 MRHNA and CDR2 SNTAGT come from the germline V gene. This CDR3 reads CASSDAAGQGNEQYF. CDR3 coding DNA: TGTGCCAGCAGTGACGCCGCGGGACAGGGGAACGAGCAGTACTTC.

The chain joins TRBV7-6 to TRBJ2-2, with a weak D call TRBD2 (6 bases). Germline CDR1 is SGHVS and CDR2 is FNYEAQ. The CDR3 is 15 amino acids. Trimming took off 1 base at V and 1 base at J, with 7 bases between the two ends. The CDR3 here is CASSLGSGNTGELFF. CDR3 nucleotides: TGTGCCAGCAGCTTAGGTAGCGGGAACACCGGGGAGCTGTTTTTT.

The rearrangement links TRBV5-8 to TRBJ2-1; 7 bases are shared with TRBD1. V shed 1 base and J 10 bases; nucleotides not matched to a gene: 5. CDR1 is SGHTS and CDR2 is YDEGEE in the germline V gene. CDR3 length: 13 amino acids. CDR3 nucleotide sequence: TGTGCCAGCAGCTTGACAGGGGTAGGCGAGCAGTTCTTC. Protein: CASSLTGVGEQFF. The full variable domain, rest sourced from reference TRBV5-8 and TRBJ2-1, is EAGVTQSPTHLIKTRGQQATLRCSPISGHTSVYWYQQALGLGLQFLLWYDEGEERNRGNFPPRFSGRQFPNYSSELNVNALELEDSALYLCASSLTGVGEQFFGPGTRLTVL.

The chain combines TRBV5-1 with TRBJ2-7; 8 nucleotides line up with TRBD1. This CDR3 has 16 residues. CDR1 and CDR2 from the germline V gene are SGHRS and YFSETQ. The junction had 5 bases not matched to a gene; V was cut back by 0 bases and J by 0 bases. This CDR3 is CASSLGTGTYSYEQYF. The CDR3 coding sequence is TGCGCCAGCAGCTTGGGGACAGGGACCTACTCCTACGAGCAGTACTTC.

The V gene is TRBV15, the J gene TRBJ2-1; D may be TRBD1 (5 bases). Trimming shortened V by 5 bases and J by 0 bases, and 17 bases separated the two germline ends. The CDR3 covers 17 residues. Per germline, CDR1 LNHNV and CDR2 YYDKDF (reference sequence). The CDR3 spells CATSRPLDSFSYNEQFF. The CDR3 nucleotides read TGTGCCACCAGCCGACCCTTAGACAGCTTCTCCTACAATGAGCAGTTCTTC.

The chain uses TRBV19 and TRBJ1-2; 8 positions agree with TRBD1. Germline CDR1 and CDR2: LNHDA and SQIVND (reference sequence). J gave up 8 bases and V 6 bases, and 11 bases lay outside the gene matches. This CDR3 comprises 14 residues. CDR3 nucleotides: TGTGCCAGTAGAGTCTGGGACAGGACTCCCGGCTACACCTTC. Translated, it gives CASRVWDRTPGYTF.

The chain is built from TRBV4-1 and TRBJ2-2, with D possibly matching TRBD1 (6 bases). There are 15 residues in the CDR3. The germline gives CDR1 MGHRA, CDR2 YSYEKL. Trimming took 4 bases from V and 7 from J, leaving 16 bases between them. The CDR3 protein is CASSPRDRIDGELFF. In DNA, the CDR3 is TGCGCCAGCAGCCCAAGAGACAGGATTGACGGGGAGCTGTTTTTT.

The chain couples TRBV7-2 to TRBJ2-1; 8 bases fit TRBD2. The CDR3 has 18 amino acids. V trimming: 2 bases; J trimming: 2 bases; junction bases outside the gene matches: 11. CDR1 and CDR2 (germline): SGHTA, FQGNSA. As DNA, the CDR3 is TGTGCCAGCAGCTTATTTTCTCCGGGACTAGGGACCTACAATGAGCAGTTCTTC. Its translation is CASSLFSPGLGTYNEQFF.

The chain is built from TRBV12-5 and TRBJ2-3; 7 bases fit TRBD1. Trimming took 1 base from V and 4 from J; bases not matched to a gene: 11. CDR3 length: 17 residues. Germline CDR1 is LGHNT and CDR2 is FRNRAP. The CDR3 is CASGLGGKDRTADTQYF. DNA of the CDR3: TGTGCTAGTGGTTTGGGGGGAAAGGACAGGACCGCAGATACGCAGTATTTT.